The TCR beta chain under discussion was sequenced for a study of T cells in Graves' hyperthyroidism and ophthalmopathy. This clonotype was recorded only once. Since a much larger clone is just one base distant, this may be a read error. RNA transcripts gave rise to amplified TCR beta CDR3 regions. The HTBI primer set served for first-round RT-PCR of the TCR CDR3. TCRdb re-analysed the multiplex PCR reads in MiXCR, keeping a single row per CDR3 protein. The sample has about 640,000 distinct CDR3 sequences, roughly 20% seen once. The germline V gene encodes CDR1 LGHDT and CDR2 YNNKEL (reference sequence). The CDR3 consists of 15 residues.

This receptor was identified in a man aged 25-45 years with Graves' ophthalmopathy. The material sequenced was blood. The chain carries TRBV3-1 and TRBJ2-7, with D perhaps matching TRBD1 or TRBD2 (5 bases each). In nucleotides, the CDR3 is TGTGCCAGCAGCCGATCCGGGACCCTTAGAAACGAGCGGTACTTC. Its protein is CASSRSGTLRNERYF.